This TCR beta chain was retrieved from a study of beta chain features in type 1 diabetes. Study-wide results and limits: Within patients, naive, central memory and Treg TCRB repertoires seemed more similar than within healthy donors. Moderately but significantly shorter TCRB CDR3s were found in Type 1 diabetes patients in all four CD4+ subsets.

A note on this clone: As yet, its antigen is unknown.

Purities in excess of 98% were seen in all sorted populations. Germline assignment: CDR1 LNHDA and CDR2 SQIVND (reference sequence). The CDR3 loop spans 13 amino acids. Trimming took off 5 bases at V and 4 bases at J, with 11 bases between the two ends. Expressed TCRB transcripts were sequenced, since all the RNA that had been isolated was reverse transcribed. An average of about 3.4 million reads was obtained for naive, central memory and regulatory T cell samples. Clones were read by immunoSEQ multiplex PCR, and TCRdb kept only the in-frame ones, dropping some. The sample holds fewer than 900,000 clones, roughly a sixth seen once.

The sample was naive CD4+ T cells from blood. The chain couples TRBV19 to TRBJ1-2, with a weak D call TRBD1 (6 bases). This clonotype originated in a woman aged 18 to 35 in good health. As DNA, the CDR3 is TGTGCCAGTAGTGAACGACAGGCCTATGGCTACACCTTC. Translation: CASSERQAYGYTF.